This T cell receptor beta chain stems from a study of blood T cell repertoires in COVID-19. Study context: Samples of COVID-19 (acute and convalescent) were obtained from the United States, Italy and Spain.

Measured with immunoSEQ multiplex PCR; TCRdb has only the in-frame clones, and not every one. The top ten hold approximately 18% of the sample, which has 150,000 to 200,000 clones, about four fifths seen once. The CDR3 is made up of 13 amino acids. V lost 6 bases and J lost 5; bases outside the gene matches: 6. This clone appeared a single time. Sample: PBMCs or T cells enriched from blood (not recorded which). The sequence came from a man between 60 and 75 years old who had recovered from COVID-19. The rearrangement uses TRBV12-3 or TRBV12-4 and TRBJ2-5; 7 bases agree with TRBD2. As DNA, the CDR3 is TGTGCCAGCAGGTGGCAGGGAGGGGAGACCCAGTACTTC. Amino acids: CASRWQGGETQYF.